Below are 30 T cell receptor beta chains sequenced from a single sample in a study of neurological immune-mediated disorders. TCRdb re-called the 5' RACE reads with MiXCR, one entry per CDR3 protein. Of about 38,000 distinct CDR3 sequences detected, approximately 5.1% appear once; the ten largest clones hold about 10%. The sample was CD4+ T cells from blood. These receptors came from a man younger than 35 in good health.

Ten or more counts support this clonotype. CDR3 coding DNA: TGCAGTGCTAGACTGAGTGGCACACCGAACACCGGGGAGCTGTTTTTT. It codes for CSARLSGTPNTGELFF. The chain links TRBV20-1 to TRBJ2-2; D gene unclear. Germline assignment: CDR1 DFQATT and CDR2 SNEGSKA (reference sequence). The V end lost 2 bases, the J end lost 0 bases, and 13 bases lay between the germline ends. This CDR3 contains 16 residues.

This clonotype was counted at least ten times. This chain joins TRBV5-1 and TRBJ2-1, with D perhaps matching TRBD1 (6 bases). V shed 4 bases and J shed 1 base, with 15 bases lying between them. The CDR3 has 16 amino acids. The germline gives CDR1 SGHRS, CDR2 YFSETQ. The CDR3 coding sequence is TGCGCCAGCAGCGAGGGGACAATGGGGTCCTACAATGAGCAGTTCTTC. Its protein is CASSEGTMGSYNEQFF.

Many counts were recorded for this clonotype. The V and J genes are TRBV6-2 or TRBV6-3 and TRBJ2-3, with D uncertain. V lost 2 bases, J lost 2 bases, and 11 bases lay in between. CDR1 is MNHEY, CDR2 SVGEGT, per germline. The CDR3 consists of 15 residues. The CDR3 spells CASSYAERATDTQYF. The DNA for the CDR3 is TGTGCCAGCAGTTACGCAGAAAGAGCCACAGATACGCAGTATTTT.

The rearrangement links TRBV4-3 to TRBJ2-3, with no clear D. The V end lost 3 bases, the J end lost 1 base, and 14 bases lay between the germline ends. The CDR3 consists of 16 residues. CDR1 and CDR2 from the germline V gene are LGHNA and YSLEER. The CDR3 DNA sequence: TGCGCCAGCAGCCAGGGTAGCTGTGGCGGCACAGATACGCAGTATTTT. Encoded protein: CASSQGSCGGTDTQYF.

This clonotype was seen ten or more times. In nucleotides, the CDR3 is TGTGCCAGCAGCTTAATCTCTACTGGGTCACCGAACACCGGGGAGCTGTTTTTT. Protein product: CASSLISTGSPNTGELFF. The chain combines TRBV11-2 with TRBJ2-2; no reliable D call. Trimming left V 2 bases short and J 0 bases short, with 16 bases between. The CDR3 contains 18 residues. The germline V gene has CDR1 SGHAT and CDR2 FQNNGV. Supplemented by reference TRBV11-2 and TRBJ2-2, the full variable domain reads EAGVAQSPRYKIIEKRQSVAFWCNPISGHATLYWYQQILGQGPKLLIQFQNNGVVDDSQLPKDRFSAERLKGVDSTLKIQPAKLEDSAVYLCASSLISTGSPNTGELFFGEGSRLTVL.

This clonotype was counted many times. The J gene is TRBJ1-5, the V gene TRBV27, with D hard to call. The CDR3 consists of 15 residues. Trimming stripped 1 base from V and 2 bases from J, with 9 bases between. Looked up from germline, CDR1 is MNHEY and CDR2 is SMNVEV (reference sequence). The chain's CDR3 is CASSLWVGGNQPQHF. As DNA, the CDR3 is TGTGCCAGCAGTTTATGGGTCGGCGGCAATCAGCCCCAGCATTTT.

This clonotype was found many times. V gene TRBV20-1 combines with J gene TRBJ2-7; possible D gene TRBD2, 6 bases. CDR1 is DFQATT and CDR2 is SNEGSKA in the germline V gene (reference sequence). Trimming left V 7 bases short and J 3 bases short, with 13 bases between. The CDR3 contains 12 residues. CDR3 sequence reads: CSVGLGGYEQYF. CDR3 coding DNA: TGCAGTGTTGGGCTCGGGGGCTACGAGCAGTACTTC.

At least ten counts were recorded for this clonotype. The V call is TRBV6-5, the J call TRBJ2-7; D assignment may be TRBD1 or TRBD2 (6 bases each). The V gene lost 5 bases and the J gene lost 2 bases, with 13 bases spanning the gap. This CDR3 spans 14 amino acids. The germline V gene has CDR1 MNHEY and CDR2 SVGAGI. CDR3 DNA sequence: TGTGCCAGCAGTCTTCATGGGGGGCCCTACGAGCAGTACTTC. Translated: CASSLHGGPYEQYF.

The sample holds many counts of this clonotype. The V call is TRBV29-1, the J call TRBJ2-1; TRBD1 aligns across 7 bases. CDR3 length: 14 amino acids. Germline values: CDR1 SQVTM, CDR2 ANQGSEA. Trimming removed 4 bases from V and 0 bases from J; junction bases left unmatched: 3. DNA for the CDR3: TGCAGCGTTGCTAGGACAGGCTCCTACAATGAGCAGTTCTTC. Residues: CSVARTGSYNEQFF.

This clonotype was detected ten times or more. V gene TRBV19 combines with J gene TRBJ1-6; TRBD1 matches 9 bases. V trimming: 11 bases; J trimming: 7 bases; junction bases outside the gene matches: 9. The CDR3 extends over 14 amino acids. CDR1 is LNHDA and CDR2 is SQIVND in the germline V gene (reference sequence). CDR3 amino acids: CAVRAGQGNSPLHF. The CDR3 coding sequence is TGTGCCGTAAGAGCGGGACAGGGAAATTCACCCCTCCACTTT.

Many counts were recorded for this clonotype. V and J are TRBV5-1 and TRBJ1-5; 7 bases align to TRBD1. This CDR3 has 14 residues. Trimming took 4 bases from V and 6 from J; bases not matched to a gene: 7. Germline V gene sequence: CDR1 SGHRS, CDR2 YFSETQ. CDR3: CASSPEGGFQPQHF. As DNA, the CDR3 is TGCGCCAGCAGCCCTGAAGGGGGCTTTCAGCCCCAGCATTTT.

The table lists this clonotype with many counts. The rearrangement links TRBV5-1 to TRBJ1-2; D gene unclear. The CDR3 extends over 13 amino acids. V dropped 3 bases and J dropped 5 bases, with 11 bases sitting between them. Germline V CDR1 and CDR2: SGHRS, YFSETQ. The CDR3 is CASSSPGEYGYTF. The CDR3 bases are TGCGCCAGCAGCTCGCCAGGAGAGTATGGCTACACCTTC.

This clonotype was counted at least ten times. The chain is built from TRBV20-1 and TRBJ2-2; D remains ambiguous. CDR3 length equals 12 residues. The V end lost 6 bases, the J end lost 2 bases, and 7 bases lay between the germline ends. CDR1 is DFQATT and CDR2 is SNEGSKA in the germline V gene (reference sequence). CDR3 amino acids: CSAPENTGELFF. CDR3 in DNA: TGCAGTGCACCAGAAAACACCGGGGAGCTGTTTTTT.

This clonotype was recorded at least ten times. The junction departs from germline at one end; a sequencing error may be responsible. The chain carries TRBV7-7 and TRBJ2-2, with D hard to call. The V gene's germline CDR1 is SSHAT and CDR2 FNYEAQ (reference sequence). There are 16 residues in the CDR3. The CDR3 loop reads CASSSGPHPNTGELFF. The CDR3 DNA reads as TGTGCTAGCAGCTCCGGGCCCCATCCGAACACCGGGGAGCTGTTTTTT.

This clonotype was counted at least ten times. V and J are TRBV5-1 and TRBJ1-4; 9 bases map to TRBD1. Germline CDR1 and CDR2: SGHRS and YFSETQ. V shed 3 bases, J shed 7 bases, and the junction held 7 bases outside the gene matches. The CDR3 loop spans 15 amino acids. CDR3 in amino acids: CASSSQGARGEKLFF. The CDR3 region has the DNA TGCGCCAGCAGCTCACAGGGGGCGAGGGGTGAAAAACTGTTTTTT.

This clonotype was counted at least ten times. Written as DNA, the CDR3 is TGCAGTGCTAGAGAGGGGCACAGGGAAGTGGTTAATCAGCCCCAGCATTTT. Translated: CSAREGHREVVNQPQHF. This chain connects TRBV20-1 to TRBJ1-5, with a possible D match to TRBD1 (6 bases). The length of the CDR3 is 17 residues. V lost 0 bases and J 4 bases, leaving 19 bases between the germline ends. CDR1 and CDR2 (germline): DFQATT, SNEGSKA (reference sequence).

This clonotype appeared many times. As DNA, the CDR3 is TGTGCCAGCAGCCTAGGCCGGGGCTTTGGAAACACCATATATTTT. This sequence encodes CASSLGRGFGNTIYF. The chain recombines TRBV7-9 with TRBJ1-3, with TRBD1 as a possible D gene (5 bases). V lost 5 bases, J lost 3 bases, and 14 bases lay in between. The CDR3 covers 15 residues. CDR1 is SEHNR, CDR2 FQNEAQ, per germline (reference sequence).

Many counts were recorded for this clonotype. This chain links TRBV6-1 with TRBJ2-5; D is perhaps TRBD1 (6 bases). Trimming shortened V by 8 bases and J by 4 bases, and 14 bases separated the two germline ends. Germline CDR1 and CDR2: MNHNS and SASEGT. CDR3 length: 13 residues. CDR3 coding DNA: TGTGCCAGCGGGACACCTCCGACAGAGACCCAGTACTTC. This encodes CASGTPPTETQYF.

Ten or more counts support this clonotype. The rearrangement links TRBV5-1 to TRBJ1-6; 7 bases are a match to TRBD1. CDR3 length equals 13 residues. Germline CDR1 is SGHRS and CDR2 is YFSETQ. The V gene end was trimmed by 4 bases and the J gene end by 8 bases; junction bases not matched to a gene: 3. DNA of the CDR3: TGCGCCAGCAGCACCGGGACAGATTCACCCCTCCACTTT. Its protein product is CASSTGTDSPLHF.

The sample holds many counts of this clonotype. This chain uses TRBV5-1 with TRBJ2-2; TRBD1 is a possible D gene (6 bases). The CDR3 totals 16 residues. Per germline, CDR1 SGHRS and CDR2 YFSETQ. The germline V and J ends were trimmed by 3 bases and 1 base, with 13 bases remaining between them. The DNA for the CDR3 is TGCGCCAGCAGCTCGGGACAATTTGTGAACACCGGGGAGCTGTTTTTT. Translation: CASSSGQFVNTGELFF.

This clonotype was counted ten times or more. CDR3 nucleotides: TGCAGCGTTTGGGACAGGGACTCCTACGAGCAGTACTTC. Encoded protein: CSVWDRDSYEQYF. The V gene is TRBV29-1, the J gene TRBJ2-7, with 9 positions matching TRBD1. Germline CDR1 SQVTM, CDR2 ANQGSEA. The ends lost 5 bases at V and 0 bases at J; junction bases unmatched: 2. CDR3 size: 13 residues.

This clonotype has a count of ten or more. The chain employs TRBV30 and TRBJ1-6; no reliable D call. The CDR3 loop spans 17 amino acids. V was pared by 2 bases and J by 2 bases, with 16 bases between. The germline gives CDR1 GTSNPN, CDR2 SVGIG (reference sequence). The CDR3 region is CAWSTRSETTYNSPLHF. As DNA, the CDR3 is TGTGCCTGGAGTACTCGGTCCGAGACGACCTATAATTCACCCCTCCACTTT.

Many counts were recorded for this clonotype. Here the CDR3 DNA reads TGTGCCAGCAGCCAAGGAACGGGAGCTTTCTTT. Amino acids: CASSQGTGAFF. This sequence joins TRBV14 and TRBJ1-1; D gene uncertain. V lost 1 base, J lost 10 bases, and 7 bases lay in between. The CDR3 covers 11 residues. CDR1 and CDR2 from the germline V gene are SGHDN and FVKESK.

The sample holds many counts of this clonotype. This chain links TRBV5-1 with TRBJ2-3; TRBD2 agrees at 10 bases. Germline lookup yields CDR1 SGHRS and CDR2 YFSETQ. There are 16 residues in the CDR3. V lost 3 bases, J lost 5 bases, and 9 bases stayed unmatched. CDR3: CASSSTLAGAVDTQYF. CDR3 bases: TGCGCCAGCAGCTCCACCCTAGCGGGGGCTGTAGATACGCAGTATTTT.

This clonotype appeared many times. The chain is built from TRBV18 and TRBJ2-7; D not certain. Trimming pared 4 bases from V and 3 bases from J, leaving 7 bases between. This CDR3 has 12 residues. The germline gives CDR1 KGHSH, CDR2 LQKENI. DNA of the CDR3: TGTGCCAGCTCACAGGTTAACTACGAGCAGTACTTC. Translated, it gives CASSQVNYEQYF.

This chain joins TRBV5-1 and TRBJ1-1; 7 nucleotides align to TRBD1. Trimming at V came to 1 base and at J to 4 bases, leaving 7 bases not matched to a gene. The CDR3 is 15 amino acids. The germline CDR1 and CDR2 sequences are SGHRS and YFSETQ. This CDR3 is CASSLFGTAGTEAFF. CDR3 nucleotides: TGCGCCAGCAGCTTGTTCGGGACAGCGGGCACTGAAGCTTTCTTT.

This clonotype was detected many times. V and J are TRBV20-1 and TRBJ2-1; a possible D gene is TRBD1 (5 bases). This CDR3 has 12 amino acids. Looked up from germline, CDR1 is DFQATT and CDR2 is SNEGSKA (reference sequence). V lost 6 bases, J lost 6 bases, and 12 bases lay in between. DNA for the CDR3: TGCAGTGCCGCTGCTGGGGCCAATGAGCAGTTCTTC. It translates to CSAAAGANEQFF.

This clonotype showed up many times. This chain links TRBV7-2 with TRBJ2-1, with no clear D. V dropped 6 bases and J dropped 5 bases, with 11 bases sitting between them. CDR1 and CDR2 (germline): SGHTA, FQGNSA. The CDR3 has 13 residues. The CDR3 sequence: CASSLQWDNEQFF. CDR3 in DNA: TGTGCCAGCAGTTTACAATGGGACAATGAGCAGTTCTTC.

Many counts were recorded for this clonotype. The chain carries TRBV20-1 and TRBJ2-7; the match to TRBD1 covers 8 bases. This CDR3 spans 15 amino acids. Trimming removed 5 bases from V and 5 bases from J; junction bases left unmatched: 14. Per the germline V gene, CDR1 is DFQATT and CDR2 is SNEGSKA (reference sequence). CDR3 residues: CSASRGAGGADEQYF. DNA of the CDR3: TGCAGTGCTTCCAGGGGGGCAGGGGGCGCGGACGAGCAGTACTTC.

This clonotype has ten or more counts. The gene calls are TRBV4-2 and TRBJ1-3; D ambiguous. The CDR3 spans 14 residues. V was cut by 5 bases and J by 4 bases, with 12 bases left in between. The germline V gene encodes CDR1 LGHNA and CDR2 YNFKEQ. The CDR3 here is CASSSQARGNTIYF. CDR3 sequence (DNA): TGTGCCAGCAGCAGCCAGGCCCGGGGAAACACCATATATTTT.